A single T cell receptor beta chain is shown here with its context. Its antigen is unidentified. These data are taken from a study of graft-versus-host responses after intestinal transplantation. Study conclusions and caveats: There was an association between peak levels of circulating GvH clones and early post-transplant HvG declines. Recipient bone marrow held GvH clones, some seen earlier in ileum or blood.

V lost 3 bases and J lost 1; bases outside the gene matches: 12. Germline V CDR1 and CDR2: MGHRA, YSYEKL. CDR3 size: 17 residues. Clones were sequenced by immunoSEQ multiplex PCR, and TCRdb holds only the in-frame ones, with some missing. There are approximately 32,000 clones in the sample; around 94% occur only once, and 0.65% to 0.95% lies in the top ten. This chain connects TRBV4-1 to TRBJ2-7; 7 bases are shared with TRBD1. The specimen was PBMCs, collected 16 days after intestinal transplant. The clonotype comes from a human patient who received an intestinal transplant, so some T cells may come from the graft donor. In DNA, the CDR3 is TGCGCCAGCAGCCACTCCCCCGGGCAGGGGGAATCCTACGAGCAGTACTTC. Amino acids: CASSHSPGQGESYEQYF.